These 27 T cell receptor beta chains came from one sample sequenced in a study of blood T cells in healthy people across ages. Together with a sample-barcoded 5' primer, a J-beta primer mix was included in a second PCR lasting about 7 to 12 cycles. TCRdb reanalysed the 5' RACE reads using MiXCR and keeps one entry per CDR3 protein. The sample yields about 500,000 distinct CDR3 sequences, 24% seen once. These data were also filed under a second study, of T cells of mothers and their children.

The sequenced sample was blood. Receptors were obtained from a boy aged 5-17 years in good health.

Only a few counts were recorded for this clonotype. Mismatch with germline at one junction end may stem from a read error. This sequence joins TRBV4-2 and TRBJ2-7; 11 bases match TRBD2. The length of the CDR3 is 18 residues. Germline lookup yields CDR1 LGHNA and CDR2 YNFKEQ. Here the CDR3 reads CASSQAELAGEVGYEQSF. CDR3 DNA sequence: TGTGCCAGCAGCCAAGCTGAACTAGCGGGAGAGGTCGGGTATGAGCAGTCCTTC.

This rearrangement joins TRBV20-1 to TRBJ2-5; 7 bases line up with TRBD2. Germline lookup yields CDR1 DFQATT and CDR2 SNEGSKA (reference sequence). The CDR3 spans 15 residues. The CDR3: CGGRESGPIQETQYF. The CDR3 coding sequence is TGCGGGGGGAGGGAGTCAGGGCCGATCCAAGAGACCCAGTACTTC.

This clonotype was detected a few times. V usage is TRBV4-1 and J usage is TRBJ2-7, with TRBD2 identical over 9 bases. Looked up from germline, CDR1 is MGHRA and CDR2 is YSYEKL. This CDR3 contains 16 residues. Trimming removed 0 bases from V and 7 bases from J; junction bases left unmatched: 10. The CDR3 region is CASSQDIAGEFWEQYF. In DNA, the CDR3 is TGCGCCAGCAGCCAAGATATAGCGGGAGAATTCTGGGAGCAGTACTTC.

The chain joins TRBV5-1 to TRBJ1-1, with a tentative D call TRBD1 (6 bases). There are 16 residues in the CDR3. CDR1 SGHRS and CDR2 YFSETQ come from the germline V gene. Trimming cost V 1 base and J 7 bases, with 20 bases left between them. The CDR3 DNA sequence: TGCGCCAGCAGCTTGACTACTCAGGACAGCTTGATTGAAGCTTTCTTT. Translating gives CASSLTTQDSLIEAFF.

This clonotype was observed a handful of times. The rearrangement uses TRBV29-1 and TRBJ1-1; 7 nucleotides agree with TRBD1. V shed 4 bases and J 0 bases; nucleotides not matched to a gene: 5. The germline CDR1 and CDR2 sequences are SQVTM and ANQGSEA. The CDR3 consists of 14 residues. CDR3 in amino acids: CSVAGTDVNTEAFF. The CDR3 nucleotides read TGCAGCGTTGCCGGGACAGATGTGAACACTGAAGCTTTCTTT.

The sample holds a few counts of this clonotype. This chain links TRBV9 with TRBJ1-4, with D maybe TRBD1 (5 bases). Trimming left V 3 bases short and J 5 bases short, with 8 bases between. Germline-derived CDR1 and CDR2 are SGDLS and YYNGEE. The CDR3 runs to 13 residues. The CDR3 reads CASSEGTNEKLFF. In nucleotides, the CDR3 is TGTGCCAGCAGCGAGGGGACGAATGAAAAACTGTTTTTT.

This clonotype was counted at least ten times. The genes are TRBV10-2 and TRBJ2-6, with unresolved D. The V end lost 4 bases, the J end lost 0 bases, and 7 bases lay between the germline ends. CDR3 size: 15 residues. Germline V gene sequence: CDR1 WSHSY, CDR2 SAAADI. This CDR3 reads CASSVGRSGANVLTF. CDR3 coding DNA: TGCGCCAGCAGTGTGGGTCGCTCTGGGGCCAACGTCCTGACTTTC.

The CDR3 reads CSAFGMVGQETQYF. For the CDR3, the DNA is TGCAGTGCTTTTGGGATGGTGGGCCAAGAGACCCAGTACTTC. The chain links TRBV20-1 to TRBJ2-7; no definite D call. The J call is in doubt because the DNA end fits TRBJ2-5 better. The CDR3 spans 14 residues. Per germline, CDR1 DFQATT and CDR2 SNEGSKA (reference sequence).

The chain joins TRBV6-6 to TRBJ2-5; D ambiguous. The germline CDR1 and CDR2 sequences are MNHNY and SVGAGI (reference sequence). Deletions cut 6 bases from V and 1 base from J, with 9 bases between. The CDR3 length is 13 residues. The CDR3 coding sequence is TGTGCCAGCAGACGACGGACCCAAGAGACCCAGTACTTC. This gives the protein CASRRRTQETQYF.

The chain links TRBV2 to TRBJ2-4; 14 nucleotides agree with TRBD2. Trimming cost V 6 bases and J 11 bases; bases outside gene matches: 12. This CDR3 has 16 residues. CDR1 is SNHLY, CDR2 FYNNEI, per germline. The CDR3 DNA follows: TGTGCCAGCAGGCCCGGACTAGCGGGGGGATCCCCATTTCAGTACTTC. Its translation is CASRPGLAGGSPFQYF.

The chain recombines TRBV4-3 with TRBJ2-5, with 11 nucleotides matching TRBD2. The J call may be faulty, since TRBJ2-1 better matches the DNA end. Germline assignment: CDR1 LGHNA and CDR2 YSLEER. The CDR3 extends over 16 amino acids. CDR3 amino acids: CASSLKGGLADNEQFF. CDR3 bases: TGCGCCAGCAGCCTAAAGGGGGGACTAGCGGACAATGAGCAGTTCTTC.

J is TRBJ2-1 and V is TRBV28; 11 positions match TRBD1. V trimming: 2 bases; J trimming: 6 bases; junction bases outside the gene matches: 3. Germline V CDR1 and CDR2: MDHEN, SYDVKM. The CDR3 is made up of 15 amino acids. The CDR3 DNA sequence: TGTGCCAGCAGTTTAGTCGGGACAGGGGGCAATGAGCAGTTCTTC. It encodes CASSLVGTGGNEQFF.

Comments on this clonotype: Since a much larger clone is just one base distant, this may be a read error. V usage is TRBV7-2 and J usage is TRBJ2-1; TRBD1 is a possible D gene (5 bases). The germline V and J ends were trimmed by 0 bases and 6 bases, with 6 bases remaining between them. Germline values: CDR1 SGHTA, CDR2 FQGNSA. The CDR3 consists of 13 residues. The CDR3 protein is CASSLARANEQFF. The DNA for the CDR3 is TGTGCCAGCAGCTTAGCCAGGGCCAATGAGCAGTTCTTC.

Comment on this clonotype: Mismatch with germline at one junction end may stem from a read error. This chain connects TRBV4-3 to TRBJ2-3; D remains unclear. Germline CDR1 is LGHNA and CDR2 is YSLEER. This CDR3 has 13 residues. CDR3: CASSKEVTDTQYF. CDR3 sequence (DNA): TGCGCCAGCAGCAAAGAGGTCACAGATACGCAGTATTTT.

This sequence joins TRBV20-1 and TRBJ2-7; TRBD2 matches at 8 bases. TRBJ2-1 explains the end of the DNA better; the J call may be wrong. Germline V gene lookup returns CDR1 DFQATT and CDR2 SNEGSKA (reference sequence). The CDR3 is 15 residues long. The CDR3 region is CSARDLTSGYNEQFF. In DNA, the CDR3 is TGCAGTGCTAGAGACTTAACTAGCGGATACAATGAGCAGTTCTTC.

This clonotype was counted many times. The chain has TRBV4-3 and TRBJ2-1; TRBD2 aligns across 9 bases. The CDR3 runs 17 residues. The germline V gene encodes CDR1 LGHNA and CDR2 YSLEER. Trimming took 0 bases from V and 0 from J; bases not matched to a gene: 3. The CDR3 loop reads CASSQDYSGSSYNEQFF. In DNA form, the CDR3 reads TGCGCCAGCAGCCAAGATTATAGCGGGAGCTCCTACAATGAGCAGTTCTTC.

The chain joins TRBV20-1 to TRBJ2-7, with D possibly being TRBD2 (5 bases). V gave up 0 bases and J gave up 0 bases, with 12 bases separating them. Germline V gene data show CDR1 as DFQATT and CDR2 as SNEGSKA (reference sequence). The CDR3 is 15 amino acids. DNA of the CDR3: TGCAGTGCTAGAGATCGGGGATCTAGCTCCTACGAGCAGTACTTC. Translation gives CSARDRGSSSYEQYF.

This clonotype was picked up a small number of times. This chain links TRBV9 with TRBJ1-4; D perhaps matches TRBD1 (5 bases). The CDR3 covers 14 residues. Trimming removed 2 bases at V and 6 bases at J, with 11 bases between. Per the germline V gene, CDR1 is SGDLS and CDR2 is YYNGEE. The CDR3 sequence: CASSVGGTDEKLFF. As DNA, the CDR3 is TGTGCCAGCAGCGTTGGTGGGACGGATGAAAAACTGTTTTTT.

The chain combines TRBV20-1 with TRBJ1-5; TRBD1 aligns across 8 bases. This CDR3 region has 14 residues. Germline trimming cut 3 bases from V and 1 base from J; bases unmatched to any gene: 2. Germline V lookup: CDR1 DFQATT, CDR2 SNEGSKA (reference sequence). CDR3 coding DNA: TGCAGTGCTAGCAGGGGGCCGAGCAATCAGCCCCAGCATTTT. This gives the protein CSASRGPSNQPQHF.

The rearrangement links TRBV7-2 to TRBJ2-5, with TRBD2 matching over 8 bases. Germline V gene sequence: CDR1 SGHTA, CDR2 FQGNSA. CDR3 size: 16 residues. Unmatched junction bases numbered 6, after V lost 2 bases and J lost 1 base. CDR3 residues: CASSLYSGTVQETQYF. In DNA, the CDR3 is TGTGCCAGCAGCTTATATAGCGGGACGGTCCAAGAGACCCAGTACTTC.

The chain links TRBV28 to TRBJ1-4; D remains unclear. This CDR3 has 16 amino acids. Germline V lookup: CDR1 MDHEN, CDR2 SYDVKM. Trimming took off 2 bases at V and 1 base at J, with 11 bases between the two ends. CDR3 DNA sequence: TGTGCCAGCAGTTTACGCCCGAGACAAACTAATGAAAAACTGTTTTTT. This sequence encodes CASSLRPRQTNEKLFF.

The genes are TRBV7-2 and TRBJ2-7, with a weak D call TRBD2 (5 bases). Deletions cut 5 bases from V and 4 bases from J, with 21 bases between. This CDR3 region has 16 residues. The germline CDR1 and CDR2 sequences are SGHTA and FQGNSA. The CDR3: CASSHPAGRLSYEQYF. The CDR3 DNA sequence: TGTGCCAGCAGCCACCCGGCGGGCAGGTTGAGTTACGAGCAGTACTTC.

The CDR3 DNA is TGTGCCAGCAGCGTCGGCTATCAGAGCACAGATACGCAGTATTTT. Its protein is CASSVGYQSTDTQYF. The gene calls are TRBV7-2 and TRBJ2-3; D not resolved. The CDR3 runs 15 residues. Germline-derived CDR1 and CDR2 are SGHTA and FQGNSA. The V and J ends lost 5 bases and 0 bases respectively, with 12 bases between them.

The chain couples TRBV29-1 to TRBJ1-3, with D unclear. The CDR3 totals 11 residues. Trimming removed 8 bases at V and 4 bases at J, with 9 bases between. Germline V gene data show CDR1 as SQVTM and CDR2 as ANQGSEA. CDR3 sequence (DNA): TGCAGCCTCGTAGCGGGAAACACCATATATTTT. Its protein product is CSLVAGNTIYF. The full variable domain, with the rest looked up from reference TRBV29-1 and TRBJ1-3, is SAVISQKPSRDICQRGTSLTIQCQVDSQVTMMFWYRQQPGQSLTLIATANQGSEATYESGFVIDKFPISRPNLTFSTLTVSNMSPEDSSIYLCSLVAGNTIYFGEGSWLTVV.

This sequence joins TRBV20-1 and TRBJ1-4; D possibly corresponds to TRBD1 (6 bases). Germline lookup yields CDR1 DFQATT and CDR2 SNEGSKA (reference sequence). The ends were cut back, 6 bases at V and 0 bases at J, with 20 bases in the middle. The CDR3 has 17 residues. CDR3 sequence: CSARQTGLGTTNEKLFF. The CDR3 DNA is TGCAGTGCAAGGCAAACAGGGTTAGGAACAACTAATGAAAAACTGTTTTTT.

This chain links TRBV7-2 with TRBJ2-7; D remains ambiguous. The germline V gene has CDR1 SGHTA and CDR2 FQGNSA. Trimming took 1 base from V and 1 from J, leaving 14 bases between them. The CDR3 has 16 residues. The CDR3 spells CASSLGLATLSYEQYF. CDR3 coding DNA: TGTGCCAGCAGCTTAGGGTTGGCTACGCTGTCCTACGAGCAGTACTTC. The variable domain in full, completed from reference TRBV7-2 and TRBJ2-7, reads GAGVSQSPSNKVTEKGKDVELRCDPISGHTALYWYRQSLGQGLEFLIYFQGNSAPDKSGLPSDRFSAERTGGSVSTLTIQRTQQEDSAVYLCASSLGLATLSYEQYFGPGTRLTVT.

A few counts support this clonotype. CDR3 nucleotide sequence: TGTGCCAGCAGCTTGTTTGCGCTGACGAACACCGGGGAGCTGTTTTTT. It codes for CASSLFALTNTGELFF. The chain employs TRBV5-6 and TRBJ2-2; no reliable D call. Trimming took 1 base from V and 0 from J, leaving 10 bases between them. Looked up from germline, CDR1 is SGHDT and CDR2 is YYEEEE. The CDR3 is 16 amino acids.